This T cell receptor (beta chain) appears in the sequencing data of a study of T cells in localized non-small cell lung cancer. CDR1 and CDR2 from the germline V gene are ENHRY and SYGVKD. V gave up 4 bases and J gave up 3 bases; unmatched junction bases: 2. The CDR3 contains 13 residues. Method: immunoSEQ multiplex PCR; TCRdb's copy keeps in-frame clones and lacks some. This sample has 52,000 or so clones; around 80% occur once, and the top ten carry roughly 17%. The gene calls are TRBV10-3 and TRBJ2-7; 8 bases fit TRBD2. The TCR originated in a man between 40 and 69 years old with stage III lung adenocarcinoma. The material sequenced was peripheral blood mononuclear cells, taken before any cancer treatment. The CDR3 region has the DNA TGTGCCATCAGTGGGCGGGGGGACTACGAGCAGTACTTC. This gives the protein CAISGRGDYEQYF.